This note documents a single T cell receptor (beta chain) sequence. Per the original methods: Junction-only sequences without quality scores were provided by ImmunoSEQ, so filtering was different. Produced via immunoSEQ multiplex PCR; TCRdb's table is partial and in-frame only. V and J calls and clone size are given by that table; D and trimming were obtained from the DNA. The table includes about 2.4 million clones, roughly 92% detected once. This sample stems from a study of shared clonotypes between healthy human individuals. Study details: Per donor, three plates held CD4 naive cells, three held CD4 memory, two held CD8 naive and one held CD8 memory.

With 5 bases removed from V and 6 bases from J, the gap between germline ends came to 16 bases. This CDR3 spans 15 amino acids. Germline CDR1 SEHNR, CDR2 FQNEAQ (reference sequence). The specimen was naive CD4+ T cells sorted from blood. The subset denotes: CD45RA+ positively selected. The chain employs TRBV7-9 and TRBJ1-4; D uncertain. This clonotype was obtained from a man younger than 35 in good health. The CDR3 protein is CASSPLEGKHEKLFF. CDR3 bases: TGTGCCAGCAGCCCGCTGGAGGGTAAACATGAAAAACTGTTTTTT.